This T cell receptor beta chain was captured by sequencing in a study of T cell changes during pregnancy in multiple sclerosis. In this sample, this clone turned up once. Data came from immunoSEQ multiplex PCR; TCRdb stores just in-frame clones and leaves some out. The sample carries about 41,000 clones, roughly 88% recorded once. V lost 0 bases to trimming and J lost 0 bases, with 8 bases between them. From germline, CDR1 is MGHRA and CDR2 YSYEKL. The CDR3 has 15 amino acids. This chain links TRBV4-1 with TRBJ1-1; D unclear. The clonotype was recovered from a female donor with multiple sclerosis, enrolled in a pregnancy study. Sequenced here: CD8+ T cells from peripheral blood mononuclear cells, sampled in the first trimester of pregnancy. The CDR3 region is CASSQEARMNTEAFF. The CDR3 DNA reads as TGCGCCAGCAGCCAAGAGGCCCGAATGAACACTGAAGCTTTCTTT.